A single sample is the source of the 10 T cell receptor beta chains below, sequenced in a study of shared clonotypes between healthy human individuals. Data came from immunoSEQ multiplex PCR; TCRdb stores just in-frame clones and leaves some out. Found here are about 2.4 million clones, approximately 94% of them singletons; the top ten hold roughly 0.36%. The sequencing input was naive CD4+ T cells from PBMCs. Stated subset: CD45RA+ positively selected. All receptors derive from a man between 18 and 35 years old in good health. Some clones in this sample may be carry-over from other donors' samples.

The V call is TRBV4-1, the J call TRBJ1-4; tentatively, D is TRBD1 (5 bases). Germline values: CDR1 MGHRA, CDR2 YSYEKL. V was trimmed by 4 bases and J by 5 bases, leaving 11 bases between them. CDR3 length: 14 residues. CDR3 sequence: CASSPSGGNEKLFF. As DNA, the CDR3 is TGCGCCAGCAGCCCCAGCGGGGGGAATGAAAAACTGTTTTTT.

J is TRBJ2-1 and V is TRBV11-3; no clear D. V was cut by 1 base and J by 9 bases, with 16 bases left in between. CDR3 length: 15 residues. CDR1 is SGHNT and CDR2 is YENEEA in the germline V gene. DNA for the CDR3: TGTGCCAGCAGCTTAGGAGGCCCCGAGACGGGTGAGCAGTTCTTC. Protein: CASSLGGPETGEQFF.

The chain employs TRBV7-6 and TRBJ1-1; weak D call: TRBD1 (5 bases). The CDR3 length is 16 residues. Germline CDR1 reads SGHVS; CDR2 reads FNYEAQ. The V end lost 5 bases, the J end lost 0 bases, and 16 bases lay between the germline ends. The DNA of the CDR3 is TGTGCCAGCAGCGACCGGGACGGCCAGTTGAACACTGAAGCTTTCTTT. Translation gives CASSDRDGQLNTEAFF.

V and J are TRBV14 and TRBJ2-7; D is uncertain. Trimming took 2 bases from V and 3 from J, leaving 5 bases between them. CDR3 length: 12 residues. CDR1 and CDR2 from the germline V gene are SGHDN and FVKESK. The CDR3 coding sequence is TGTGCCAGCAGCCAAAGTTACTACGAGCAGTACTTC. This translates into CASSQSYYEQYF.

This clone has only a few counts. The V and J genes are TRBV15 and TRBJ2-7; D is ambiguous. Germline CDR1 reads LNHNV; CDR2 reads YYDKDF (reference sequence). The CDR3 is made up of 12 amino acids. The germline V and J ends were trimmed by 0 bases and 8 bases, with 8 bases remaining between them. CDR3 in amino acids: CATSRDSAKQYF. DNA of the CDR3: TGTGCCACCAGCAGAGATTCAGCTAAGCAGTACTTC.

V gene TRBV6-1 combines with J gene TRBJ2-7; 10 nucleotides agree with TRBD1. V gave up 6 bases and J gave up 2 bases; unmatched junction bases: 7. Germline V CDR1 and CDR2: MNHNS, SASEGT. CDR3 size: 15 residues. DNA of the CDR3: TGTGCCAGCAGGGCTCCGGGACAGGGGACCTACGAGCAGTACTTC. It translates to CASRAPGQGTYEQYF.

J is TRBJ2-1 and V is TRBV4-1, with D unclear. Deletions cut 0 bases from V and 1 base from J, with 7 bases between. CDR1 MGHRA and CDR2 YSYEKL come from the germline V gene. CDR3 length: 15 amino acids. In DNA, the CDR3 is TGCGCCAGCAGCCAAGATCACGGTTCCTACAATGAGCAGTTCTTC. Its translation is CASSQDHGSYNEQFF.

V gene TRBV30 combines with J gene TRBJ2-5; 14 positions agree with TRBD2. This CDR3 is 17 amino acids long. CDR1 and CDR2 (germline): GTSNPN, SVGIG (reference sequence). The V segment lost 2 bases and the J segment 5 bases; nucleotides outside the gene matches: 10. CDR3 nucleotides: TGTGCCTGGAGTTCGGGAAGGGGGACTAGCGGGAGTGAGACCCAGTACTTC. Protein sequence: CAWSSGRGTSGSETQYF.

The rearrangement uses TRBV28 and TRBJ1-2; 8 bases map to TRBD1. The CDR3 has 21 amino acids. The J segment lost 2 bases and the V segment lost 6 bases, leaving 26 bases of the junction unmatched. Looked up from germline, CDR1 is MDHEN and CDR2 is SYDVKM. In DNA, the CDR3 is TGTGCCAGCAGCCTCAATCCAACCGGACAGGGCGAGCGACCCTTCAACTATGGCTACACCTTC. It translates to CASSLNPTGQGERPFNYGYTF.

This chain links TRBV7-9 with TRBJ2-3; D gene ambiguous. Trimming stripped 5 bases from V and 4 bases from J, with 13 bases between. This CDR3 has 14 amino acids. CDR1 SEHNR and CDR2 FQNEAQ come from the germline V gene (reference sequence). The CDR3 coding sequence is TGTGCCAGCAGCAAACGACTCATCGCAGATACGCAGTATTTT. The encoded protein is CASSKRLIADTQYF. The full variable domain, in which reference TRBV7-9 and TRBJ2-3 provide the parts outside the CDR3, is DTGVSQNPRHKITKRGQNVTFRCDPISEHNRLYWYRQTLGQGPEFLTYFQNEAQLEKSRLLSDRFSAERPKGSFSTLEIQRTEQGDSAMYLCASSKRLIADTQYFGPGTRLTVL.